Listed below are T cell receptor beta chains from one sample, sequenced in a study of a mutant IDH1 vaccine in newly diagnosed glioma. The repertoire was sequenced with immunoSEQ multiplex PCR; TCRdb's copy has only in-frame clones and lacks some. The data hold around 100,000 clones, with around 90% observed a single time. What these receptors recognize is not known. The source material was PBMCs, sampled from a glioma patient whose treatment included an IDH1 peptide vaccine. The origin of the receptors is a woman aged 45 to 65 with glioma. The CDR3 runs from the conserved cysteine through the conserved F or W. Fields, in order: D gene, clone size, J gene, V gene, CDR3 protein, CDR3 DNA. D genes are given only for firm matches. Rows may omit the clone size; those that give it use once, few, many or a size class.

d_call: .
clone_size: .
j_call: TRBJ2-5
v_call: TRBV7-8
cdr3_aa: CASSPPTSIRETQYF
cdr3_nt: TGTGCCAGCAGCCCCCCAACTAGCATTCGGGAGACCCAGTACTTC

d_call: TRBD1
clone_size: .
j_call: TRBJ1-2
v_call: TRBV29-1
cdr3_aa: CSVGGQGFDYGYTF
cdr3_nt: TGCAGCGTGGGGGGACAGGGATTTGACTATGGCTACACCTTC

d_call: .
clone_size: .
j_call: TRBJ2-7
v_call: TRBV4-1
cdr3_aa: CASSQDRTYEQYF
cdr3_nt: TGCGCCAGCAGCCAAGATCGCACCTACGAGCAGTACTTC

d_call: TRBD1
clone_size: .
j_call: TRBJ1-5
v_call: TRBV7-9
cdr3_aa: CASSFGGTGGQPQHF
cdr3_nt: TGTGCCAGCAGCTTTGGTGGGACAGGAGGTCAGCCCCAGCATTTT

d_call: .
clone_size: .
j_call: TRBJ2-5
v_call: TRBV11-2
cdr3_aa: CASSLYNGGPQETQYF
cdr3_nt: TGTGCCAGCAGCTTATATAACGGAGGCCCTCAAGAGACCCAGTACTTC

d_call: TRBD1
clone_size: .
j_call: TRBJ1-4
v_call: TRBV30
cdr3_aa: CAWDRGRDEKLFF
cdr3_nt: TGTGCCTGGGACAGGGGGCGCGATGAAAAACTGTTTTTT

d_call: .
clone_size: .
j_call: TRBJ2-2
v_call: TRBV7-9
cdr3_aa: CASSLAQDGELFF
cdr3_nt: TGTGCCAGCAGCTTAGCGCAGGACGGGGAGCTGTTTTTT

d_call: TRBD2
clone_size: .
j_call: TRBJ2-3
v_call: TRBV5-8
cdr3_aa: CASSLGASGGRTDTQYF
cdr3_nt: TGTGCCAGCAGCTTGGGTGCTAGCGGGGGACGCACAGATACGCAGTATTTT

d_call: .
clone_size: .
j_call: TRBJ2-3
v_call: TRBV19
cdr3_aa: CASSATTSTDTQYF
cdr3_nt: TGTGCCAGTAGTGCGACAACTAGCACAGATACGCAGTATTTT

d_call: TRBD2
clone_size: .
j_call: TRBJ2-7
v_call: TRBV4-2
cdr3_aa: CASSQGLADSYEQYF
cdr3_nt: TGTGCCAGCAGCCAAGGACTAGCGGATTCCTACGAGCAGTACTTC

d_call: TRBD2
clone_size: .
j_call: TRBJ2-2
v_call: TRBV7-7
cdr3_aa: CASSLSGNGELFF
cdr3_nt: TGTGCTAGCAGCTTAAGCGGGAACGGGGAGCTGTTTTTT

d_call: .
clone_size: once
j_call: TRBJ1-2
v_call: TRBV28
cdr3_aa: CASSSNPGHEYGYTF
cdr3_nt: TGTGCCAGCAGTTCCAACCCCGGGCACGAGTATGGCTACACCTTC

d_call: .
clone_size: few
j_call: TRBJ1-1
v_call: TRBV6-1
cdr3_aa: CASSVPRSDTEAFF
cdr3_nt: TGTGCCAGCAGTGTTCCTCGTTCGGACACTGAAGCTTTCTTT

d_call: .
clone_size: .
j_call: TRBJ2-5
v_call: TRBV18
cdr3_aa: CASSPDRPQETQYF
cdr3_nt: TGTGCCAGCTCACCAGACCGACCCCAAGAGACCCAGTACTTC

d_call: TRBD1
clone_size: .
j_call: TRBJ1-1
v_call: TRBV30
cdr3_aa: CAWSRQGFTEAFF
cdr3_nt: TGTGCCTGGAGTAGACAGGGTTTCACTGAAGCTTTCTTT

d_call: .
clone_size: .
j_call: TRBJ2-7
v_call: TRBV18
cdr3_aa: CASHGGAWEQYF
cdr3_nt: TGTGCCAGCCACGGAGGGGCATGGGAGCAGTACTTC

d_call: TRBD1
clone_size: .
j_call: TRBJ1-2
v_call: TRBV7-3
cdr3_aa: CASAGGDGYTF
cdr3_nt: TGTGCCAGCGCAGGGGGCGATGGCTACACCTTC

d_call: .
clone_size: .
j_call: TRBJ2-3
v_call: TRBV27
cdr3_aa: CASSLGPRADTQYF
cdr3_nt: TGTGCCAGCAGTTTAGGTCCTAGGGCAGATACGCAGTATTTT

d_call: TRBD2
clone_size: .
j_call: TRBJ2-1
v_call: TRBV27
cdr3_aa: CASRRVGLAGGLGNEQFF
cdr3_nt: TGTGCCAGCAGGCGGGTGGGACTAGCGGGAGGCCTAGGCAATGAGCAGTTCTTC

d_call: TRBD2
clone_size: few
j_call: TRBJ2-3
v_call: TRBV5-1
cdr3_aa: CASSPGLAEDTDTQYF
cdr3_nt: TGCGCCAGCAGCCCGGGACTAGCGGAAGACACAGATACGCAGTATTTT

d_call: .
clone_size: .
j_call: TRBJ2-7
v_call: TRBV27
cdr3_aa: CASSLHEPPYEQYF
cdr3_nt: TGTGCCAGCAGTTTACACGAACCACCCTACGAGCAGTACTTC

d_call: .
clone_size: .
j_call: TRBJ1-5
v_call: TRBV7-6
cdr3_aa: CASSLGAHREYSNQPQHF
cdr3_nt: TGTGCCAGCAGCTTAGGTGCTCATAGGGAATATAGCAATCAGCCCCAGCATTTT

d_call: .
clone_size: .
j_call: TRBJ1-1
v_call: TRBV27
cdr3_aa: CASRLNRYTEAFF
cdr3_nt: TGTGCCAGCAGACTTAACAGGTACACTGAAGCTTTCTTT

d_call: .
clone_size: .
j_call: TRBJ1-6
v_call: TRBV5-1
cdr3_aa: CASRGGSYNSPLHF
cdr3_nt: TGCGCCAGCAGAGGGGGTTCCTATAATTCACCCCTCCACTTT

d_call: TRBD1
clone_size: .
j_call: TRBJ1-5
v_call: TRBV9
cdr3_aa: CASSPRGRKEPQHF
cdr3_nt: TGTGCCAGCAGCCCCAGGGGGCGTAAGGAGCCCCAGCATTTT

d_call: .
clone_size: .
j_call: TRBJ1-5
v_call: TRBV19
cdr3_aa: CASSDRQIYSNQPQHF
cdr3_nt: TGTGCCAGTAGTGACCGACAGATATATAGCAATCAGCCCCAGCATTTT

d_call: .
clone_size: .
j_call: TRBJ2-1
v_call: TRBV5-1
cdr3_aa: CASSGTNTYNEQFF
cdr3_nt: TGCGCCAGCAGCGGGACAAACACTTACAATGAGCAGTTCTTC

d_call: .
clone_size: .
j_call: TRBJ1-1
v_call: TRBV6-1
cdr3_aa: CASSGRRTQKNTEAFF
cdr3_nt: TGTGCCAGCAGTGGGCGACGGACCCAAAAGAACACTGAAGCTTTCTTT

d_call: TRBD1
clone_size: .
j_call: TRBJ1-2
v_call: TRBV18
cdr3_aa: CASSPPAQGARGYTF
cdr3_nt: TGTGCCAGCTCACCACCGGCACAGGGGGCTAGGGGCTACACCTTC

d_call: TRBD1
clone_size: .
j_call: TRBJ1-2
v_call: TRBV18
cdr3_aa: CASSPQSGGNYGYTF
cdr3_nt: TGTGCCAGCTCACCACAGTCAGGGGGGAACTATGGCTACACCTTC

d_call: .
clone_size: .
j_call: TRBJ1-1
v_call: TRBV5-4
cdr3_aa: CASSLGGGDTEAFF
cdr3_nt: TGTGCCAGCAGCTTGGGGGGGGGAGATACTGAAGCTTTCTTT

d_call: .
clone_size: .
j_call: TRBJ2-5
v_call: TRBV27
cdr3_aa: CASSFAGTALSKTQYF
cdr3_nt: TGTGCCAGCAGTTTCGCCGGGACGGCATTGTCGAAGACCCAGTACTTC

d_call: .
clone_size: .
j_call: TRBJ1-1
v_call: TRBV2
cdr3_aa: CATSGQPLNTEAFF
cdr3_nt: TGTGCCACTTCCGGGCAGCCATTGAACACTGAAGCTTTCTTT

d_call: .
clone_size: .
j_call: TRBJ2-7
v_call: TRBV5-4
cdr3_aa: CASSRGTSPEQYF
cdr3_nt: TGTGCCAGCAGCAGAGGTACCTCTCCCGAGCAGTACTTC

d_call: .
clone_size: .
j_call: TRBJ2-2
v_call: TRBV29-1
cdr3_aa: CSVEGLGAGELFF
cdr3_nt: TGCAGCGTTGAAGGTCTGGGGGCCGGGGAGCTGTTTTTT

d_call: TRBD1
clone_size: .
j_call: TRBJ2-7
v_call: TRBV29-1
cdr3_aa: CSVGTESWEQYF
cdr3_nt: TGCAGCGTGGGGACAGAAAGCTGGGAGCAGTACTTC

d_call: .
clone_size: .
j_call: TRBJ1-2
v_call: TRBV28
cdr3_aa: CASSLTVKGYTF
cdr3_nt: TGTGCCAGCAGTTTAACAGTAAAAGGCTACACCTTC

d_call: .
clone_size: .
j_call: TRBJ2-5
v_call: TRBV7-9
cdr3_aa: CASSSYHGSGTQYF
cdr3_nt: TGTGCCAGCAGCTCCTATCACGGTTCCGGGACCCAGTACTTC

d_call: TRBD2
clone_size: .
j_call: TRBJ2-1
v_call: TRBV7-3
cdr3_aa: CASSAPAGARNEQFF
cdr3_nt: TGTGCCAGCAGCGCCCCCGCGGGAGCACGCAATGAGCAGTTCTTC

d_call: TRBD1
clone_size: .
j_call: TRBJ2-5
v_call: TRBV5-4
cdr3_aa: CASSQGQGSGQETQYF
cdr3_nt: TGTGCCAGCAGCCAGGGACAGGGTTCGGGCCAAGAGACCCAGTACTTC

d_call: TRBD2
clone_size: .
j_call: TRBJ2-7
v_call: TRBV5-1
cdr3_aa: CASSLGPSGGTYEQYF
cdr3_nt: TGCGCCAGCAGCTTGGGCCCTAGCGGAGGGACCTACGAGCAGTACTTC

d_call: TRBD2
clone_size: .
j_call: TRBJ2-5
v_call: TRBV5-1
cdr3_aa: CASRVGLAGVGGETQYF
cdr3_nt: TGCGCCAGCAGGGTGGGACTAGCGGGAGTAGGAGGAGAGACCCAGTACTTC

d_call: TRBD1
clone_size: few
j_call: TRBJ1-6
v_call: TRBV6-5
cdr3_aa: CASSYSGRGDSPLHF
cdr3_nt: TGTGCCAGCAGTTACTCGGGCAGGGGGGACTCACCCCTCCACTTT

d_call: .
clone_size: .
j_call: TRBJ1-5
v_call: TRBV28
cdr3_aa: CATYSDISNQPQHF
cdr3_nt: TGTGCCACCTACTCGGACATAAGCAATCAGCCCCAGCATTTT